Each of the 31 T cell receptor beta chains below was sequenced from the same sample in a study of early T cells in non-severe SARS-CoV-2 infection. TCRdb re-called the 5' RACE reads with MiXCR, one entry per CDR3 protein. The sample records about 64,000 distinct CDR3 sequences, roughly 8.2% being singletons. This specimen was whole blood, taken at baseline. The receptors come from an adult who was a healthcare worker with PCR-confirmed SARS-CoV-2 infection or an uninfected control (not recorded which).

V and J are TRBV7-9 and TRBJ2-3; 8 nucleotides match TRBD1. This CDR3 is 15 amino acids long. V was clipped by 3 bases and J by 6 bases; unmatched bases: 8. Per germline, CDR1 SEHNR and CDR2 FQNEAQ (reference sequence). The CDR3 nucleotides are TGTGCCAGCAGCTTCGGACAGGGTTATATGGATACGCAGTATTTT. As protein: CASSFGQGYMDTQYF.

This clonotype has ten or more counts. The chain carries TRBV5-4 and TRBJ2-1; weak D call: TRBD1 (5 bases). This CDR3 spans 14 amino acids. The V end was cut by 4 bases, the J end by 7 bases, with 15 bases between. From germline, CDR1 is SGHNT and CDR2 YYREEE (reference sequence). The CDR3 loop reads CASSPPLGPNEQFF. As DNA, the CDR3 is TGTGCCAGCAGCCCCCCCCTGGGGCCGAATGAGCAGTTCTTC.

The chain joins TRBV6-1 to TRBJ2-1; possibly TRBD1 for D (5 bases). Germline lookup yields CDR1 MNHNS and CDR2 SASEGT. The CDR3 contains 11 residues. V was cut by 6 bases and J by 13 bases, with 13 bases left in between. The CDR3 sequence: CASSRKGFQFF. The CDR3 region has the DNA TGTGCCAGCAGCCGAAAGGGGTTCCAGTTCTTC.

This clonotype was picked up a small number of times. CDR3 DNA sequence: TGCGCCAGCAGCTCGACTAGCGGTCCCTACGAGCAGTACTTC. Encoded protein: CASSSTSGPYEQYF. The V call is TRBV5-1, the J call TRBJ2-7; 9 bases fit TRBD2. V lost 3 bases and J lost 2; bases outside the gene matches: 3. Looked up from germline, CDR1 is SGHRS and CDR2 is YFSETQ. The CDR3 is 14 residues long.

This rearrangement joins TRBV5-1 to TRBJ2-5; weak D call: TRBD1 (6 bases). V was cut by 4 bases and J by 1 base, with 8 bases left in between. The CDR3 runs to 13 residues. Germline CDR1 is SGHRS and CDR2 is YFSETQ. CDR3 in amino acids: CASSGTPQETQYF. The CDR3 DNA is TGCGCCAGCAGCGGGACACCCCAAGAGACCCAGTACTTC.

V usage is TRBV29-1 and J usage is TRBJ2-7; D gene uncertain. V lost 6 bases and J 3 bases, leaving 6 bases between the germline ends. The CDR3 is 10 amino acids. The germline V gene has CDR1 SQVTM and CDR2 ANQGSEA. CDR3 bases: TGCAGCGTGGGGAACTACGAGCAGTACTTC. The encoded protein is CSVGNYEQYF.

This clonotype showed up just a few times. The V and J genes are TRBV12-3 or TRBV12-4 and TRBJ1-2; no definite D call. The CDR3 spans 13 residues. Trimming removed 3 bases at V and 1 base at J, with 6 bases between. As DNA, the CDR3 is TGTGCCAGCAGTTTGAACAGTAACTATGGCTACACCTTC. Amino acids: CASSLNSNYGYTF.

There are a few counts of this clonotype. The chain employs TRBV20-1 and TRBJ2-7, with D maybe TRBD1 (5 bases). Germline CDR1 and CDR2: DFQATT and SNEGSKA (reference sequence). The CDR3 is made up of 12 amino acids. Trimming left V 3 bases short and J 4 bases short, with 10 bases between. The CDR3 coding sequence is TGCAGTGCTAGGACTGGGGCTTACGAGCAGTACTTC. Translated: CSARTGAYEQYF.

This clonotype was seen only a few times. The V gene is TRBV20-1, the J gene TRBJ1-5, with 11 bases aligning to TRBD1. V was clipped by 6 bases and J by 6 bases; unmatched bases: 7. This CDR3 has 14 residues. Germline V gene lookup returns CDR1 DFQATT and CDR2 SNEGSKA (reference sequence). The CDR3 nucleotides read TGCAGTGCAGTGGACAGGGGGCTCAGTCAGCCCCAGCATTTT. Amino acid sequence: CSAVDRGLSQPQHF.

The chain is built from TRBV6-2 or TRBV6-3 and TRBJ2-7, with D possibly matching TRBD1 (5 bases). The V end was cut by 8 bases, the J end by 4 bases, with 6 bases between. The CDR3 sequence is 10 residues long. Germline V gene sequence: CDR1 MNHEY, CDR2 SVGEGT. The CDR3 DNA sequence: TGTGCCAGCGGGGCATACGAGCAGTACTTC. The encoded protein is CASGAYEQYF.

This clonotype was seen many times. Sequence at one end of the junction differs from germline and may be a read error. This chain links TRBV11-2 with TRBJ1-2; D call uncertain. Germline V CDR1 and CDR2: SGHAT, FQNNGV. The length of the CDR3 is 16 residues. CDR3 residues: CASSLVLVGSKYGYTF. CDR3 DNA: TGTGCCAGCAGCTTAGTCTTGGTAGGGTCTAAATATGGCTACACCTTC.

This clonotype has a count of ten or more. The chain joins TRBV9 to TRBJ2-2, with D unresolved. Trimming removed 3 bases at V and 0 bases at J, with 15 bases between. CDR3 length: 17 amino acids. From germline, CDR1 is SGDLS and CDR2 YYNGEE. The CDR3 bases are TGTGCCAGCAGCGAAAGTATGAGACACTCGAACACCGGGGAGCTGTTTTTT. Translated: CASSESMRHSNTGELFF.

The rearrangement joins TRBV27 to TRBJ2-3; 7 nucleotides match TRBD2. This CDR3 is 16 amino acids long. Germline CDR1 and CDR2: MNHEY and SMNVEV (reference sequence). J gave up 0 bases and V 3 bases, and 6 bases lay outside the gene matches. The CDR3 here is CASSFSSGASTDTQYF. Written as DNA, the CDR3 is TGTGCCAGCAGTTTCTCCAGCGGGGCTAGCACAGATACGCAGTATTTT.

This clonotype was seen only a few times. The CDR3 sequence is CASSLGARGPYEQYF. CDR3 nucleotides: TGTGCCAGCAGCTTGGGTGCTAGGGGACCCTACGAGCAGTACTTC. This sequence joins TRBV11-2 and TRBJ2-7; either TRBD1 or TRBD2 may supply D (5 bases each). Per the germline V gene, CDR1 is SGHAT and CDR2 is FQNNGV. The V gene lost 3 bases and the J gene lost 2 bases, with 14 bases spanning the gap. The CDR3 sequence is 15 residues long. Using reference TRBV11-2 and TRBJ2-7 for the parts outside the CDR3, the full variable domain is EAGVAQSPRYKIIEKRQSVAFWCNPISGHATLYWYQQILGQGPKLLIQFQNNGVVDDSQLPKDRFSAERLKGVDSTLKIQPAKLEDSAVYLCASSLGARGPYEQYFGPGTRLTVT.

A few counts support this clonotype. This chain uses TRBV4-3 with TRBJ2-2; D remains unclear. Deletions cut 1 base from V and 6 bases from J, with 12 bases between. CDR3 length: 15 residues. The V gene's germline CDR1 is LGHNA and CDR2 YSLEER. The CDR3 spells CASSQVLHQAGELFF. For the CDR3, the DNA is TGCGCCAGCAGCCAAGTGTTACACCAGGCCGGGGAGCTGTTTTTT.

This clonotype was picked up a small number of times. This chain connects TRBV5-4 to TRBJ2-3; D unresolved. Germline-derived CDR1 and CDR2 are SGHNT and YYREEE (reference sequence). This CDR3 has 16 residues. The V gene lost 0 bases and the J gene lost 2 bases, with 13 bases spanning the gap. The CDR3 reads CASSLGSGRITDTQYF. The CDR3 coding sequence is TGTGCCAGCAGCTTGGGGTCTGGGCGAATCACAGATACGCAGTATTTT.

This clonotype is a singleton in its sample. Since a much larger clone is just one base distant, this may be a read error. CDR3 coding DNA: TGTGCCAGCAGCTTAATCCGGGACAGACAAGAGACCCAGTACTTC. This encodes CASSLIRDRQETQYF. This chain connects TRBV7-9 to TRBJ2-5, with 7 bases identical to TRBD1. Germline V lookup: CDR1 SEHNR, CDR2 FQNEAQ (reference sequence). V shed 2 bases and J 2 bases; nucleotides not matched to a gene: 5. The CDR3 totals 15 residues.

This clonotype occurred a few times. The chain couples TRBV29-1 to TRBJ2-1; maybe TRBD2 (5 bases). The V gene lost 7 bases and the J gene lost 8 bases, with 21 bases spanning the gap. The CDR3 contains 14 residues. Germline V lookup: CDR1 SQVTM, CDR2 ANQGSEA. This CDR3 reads CSAKNLGLAYEQFF. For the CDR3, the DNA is TGCAGCGCAAAAAACCTCGGGCTAGCCTATGAGCAGTTCTTC.

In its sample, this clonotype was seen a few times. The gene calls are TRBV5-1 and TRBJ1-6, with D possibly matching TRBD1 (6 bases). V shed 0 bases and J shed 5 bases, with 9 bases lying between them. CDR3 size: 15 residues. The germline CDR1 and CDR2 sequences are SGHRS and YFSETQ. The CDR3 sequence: CASSLERGNNSPLHF. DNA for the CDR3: TGCGCCAGCAGCTTGGAGAGGGGGAATAATTCACCCCTCCACTTT.

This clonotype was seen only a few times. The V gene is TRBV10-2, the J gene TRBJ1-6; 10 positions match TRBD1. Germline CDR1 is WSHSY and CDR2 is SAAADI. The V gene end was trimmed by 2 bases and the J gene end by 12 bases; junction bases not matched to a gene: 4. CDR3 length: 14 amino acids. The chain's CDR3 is CASSEGTGDGPLHF. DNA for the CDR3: TGCGCCAGCAGTGAGGGGACAGGGGATGGACCCCTCCACTTT.

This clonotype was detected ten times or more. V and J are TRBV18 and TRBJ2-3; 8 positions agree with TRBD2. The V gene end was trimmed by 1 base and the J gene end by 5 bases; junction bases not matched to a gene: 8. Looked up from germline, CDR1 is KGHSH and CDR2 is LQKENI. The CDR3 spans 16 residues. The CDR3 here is CASSPLGAGAGDTQYF. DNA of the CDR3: TGTGCCAGCTCACCACTTGGAGCGGGAGCAGGAGATACGCAGTATTTT.

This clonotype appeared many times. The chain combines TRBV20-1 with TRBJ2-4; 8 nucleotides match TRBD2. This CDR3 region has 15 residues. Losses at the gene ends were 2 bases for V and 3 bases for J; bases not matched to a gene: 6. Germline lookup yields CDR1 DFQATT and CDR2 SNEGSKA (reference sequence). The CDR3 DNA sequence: TGCAGTGCTAGACCTAGCGGGCTGAACAAAAACATTCAGTACTTC. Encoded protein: CSARPSGLNKNIQYF.

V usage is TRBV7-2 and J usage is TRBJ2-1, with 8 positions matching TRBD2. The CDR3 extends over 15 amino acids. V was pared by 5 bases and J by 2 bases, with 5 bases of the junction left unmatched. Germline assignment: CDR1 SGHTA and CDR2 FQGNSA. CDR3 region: CASSPGTRAYNEQFF. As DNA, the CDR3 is TGTGCCAGCAGCCCCGGGACTAGGGCCTACAATGAGCAGTTCTTC.

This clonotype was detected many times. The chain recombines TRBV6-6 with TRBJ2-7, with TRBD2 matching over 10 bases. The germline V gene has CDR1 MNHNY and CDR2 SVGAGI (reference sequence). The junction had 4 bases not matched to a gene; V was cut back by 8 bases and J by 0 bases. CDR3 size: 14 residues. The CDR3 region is CASLRTSGSYEQYF. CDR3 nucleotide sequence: TGTGCCAGCTTGAGGACTAGCGGCTCCTACGAGCAGTACTTC.

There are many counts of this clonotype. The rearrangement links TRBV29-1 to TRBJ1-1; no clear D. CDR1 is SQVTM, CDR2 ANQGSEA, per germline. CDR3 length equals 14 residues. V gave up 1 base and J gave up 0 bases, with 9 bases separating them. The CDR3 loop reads CSVEGQKMNTEAFF. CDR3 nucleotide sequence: TGCAGCGTTGAAGGCCAGAAAATGAACACTGAAGCTTTCTTT.

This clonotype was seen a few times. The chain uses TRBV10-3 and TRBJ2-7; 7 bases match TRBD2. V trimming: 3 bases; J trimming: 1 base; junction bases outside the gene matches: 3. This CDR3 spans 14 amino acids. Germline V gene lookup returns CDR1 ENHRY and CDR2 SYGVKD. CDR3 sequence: CAISDASGSYEQYF. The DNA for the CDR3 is TGTGCCATCAGTGACGCTAGCGGATCCTACGAGCAGTACTTC.

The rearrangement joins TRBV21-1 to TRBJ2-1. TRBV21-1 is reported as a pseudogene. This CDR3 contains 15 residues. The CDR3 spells CASKGEFSSYNEQFF. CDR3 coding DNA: TGTGCCAGCAAAGGAGAGTTCAGCTCCTACAATGAGCAGTTCTTC.

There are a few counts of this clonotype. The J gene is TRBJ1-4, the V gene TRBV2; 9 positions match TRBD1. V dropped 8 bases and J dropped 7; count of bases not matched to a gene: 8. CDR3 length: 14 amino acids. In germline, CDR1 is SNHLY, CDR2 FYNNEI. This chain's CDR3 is CASSPDRGFEKLFF. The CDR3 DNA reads TGTGCCAGCTCTCCGGACAGGGGATTTGAAAAACTGTTTTTT.

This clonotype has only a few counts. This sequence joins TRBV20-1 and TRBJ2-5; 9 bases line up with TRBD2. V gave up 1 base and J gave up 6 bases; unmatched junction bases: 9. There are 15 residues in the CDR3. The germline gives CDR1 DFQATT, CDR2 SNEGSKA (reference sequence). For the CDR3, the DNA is TGCAGTGCTAGAGCGCCGGGACTAGCTACGAAGACCCAGTACTTC. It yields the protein CSARAPGLATKTQYF.

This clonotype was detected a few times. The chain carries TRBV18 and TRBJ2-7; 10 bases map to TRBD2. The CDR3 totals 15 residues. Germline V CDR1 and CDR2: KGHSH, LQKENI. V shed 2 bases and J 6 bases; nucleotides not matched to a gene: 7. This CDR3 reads CASSPGLAAPTEQYF. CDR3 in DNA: TGTGCCAGCTCACCAGGACTAGCGGCCCCTACCGAGCAGTACTTC.

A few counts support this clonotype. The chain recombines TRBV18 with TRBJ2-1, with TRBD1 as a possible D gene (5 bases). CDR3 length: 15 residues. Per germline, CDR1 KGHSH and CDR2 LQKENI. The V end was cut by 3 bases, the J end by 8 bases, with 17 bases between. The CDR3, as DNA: TGTGCCAGCTCACCTACCACCCAGGGTGTGGATGAGCAGTTCTTC. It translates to CASSPTTQGVDEQFF.